Below are 3 T cell receptor beta chains sequenced from a single sample in a study of shared clonotypes between healthy human individuals. Clones were sequenced by immunoSEQ multiplex PCR, and TCRdb holds only the in-frame ones, with some missing. The table shows 730,000 or so clones, with roughly 78% occurring only once. What was sequenced was memory CD4+ T cells sorted from blood. The sample's subset: CD45RA-negative fraction. These receptors were collected from a woman aged 25 to 39 in good health.

The rearrangement links TRBV27 to TRBJ1-6; TRBD1 matches at 7 bases. Unmatched junction bases numbered 3, after V lost 5 bases and J lost 5 bases. The germline gives CDR1 MNHEY, CDR2 SMNVEV (reference sequence). The CDR3 consists of 14 residues. The CDR3 DNA follows: TGTGCCAGCAGTCCACAGGGGAATAATTCACCCCTCCACTTT. It translates to CASSPQGNNSPLHF.

The DNA for the CDR3 is TGTGCCAGCTTTGGGACACCTAGCAATCAGCCCCAGCATTTT. This translates into CASFGTPSNQPQHF. The genes are TRBV6-1 and TRBJ1-5; possibly TRBD1 for D (6 bases). This CDR3 is built from 14 residues. Trimming removed 8 bases at V and 0 bases at J, with 11 bases between. From germline, CDR1 is MNHNS and CDR2 SASEGT.

As DNA, the CDR3 is TGTGCCAGCAGTGGGGACGGGATCTACGAGCAGTACTTC. Amino acids: CASSGDGIYEQYF. The rearrangement joins TRBV25-1 to TRBJ2-7, with D perhaps given as TRBD1 or TRBD2 (5 bases each). Per the germline V gene, CDR1 is MGHDK and CDR2 is SYGVNS. The germline V and J ends were trimmed by 4 bases and 3 bases, with 10 bases remaining between them. The CDR3 is made up of 13 amino acids.